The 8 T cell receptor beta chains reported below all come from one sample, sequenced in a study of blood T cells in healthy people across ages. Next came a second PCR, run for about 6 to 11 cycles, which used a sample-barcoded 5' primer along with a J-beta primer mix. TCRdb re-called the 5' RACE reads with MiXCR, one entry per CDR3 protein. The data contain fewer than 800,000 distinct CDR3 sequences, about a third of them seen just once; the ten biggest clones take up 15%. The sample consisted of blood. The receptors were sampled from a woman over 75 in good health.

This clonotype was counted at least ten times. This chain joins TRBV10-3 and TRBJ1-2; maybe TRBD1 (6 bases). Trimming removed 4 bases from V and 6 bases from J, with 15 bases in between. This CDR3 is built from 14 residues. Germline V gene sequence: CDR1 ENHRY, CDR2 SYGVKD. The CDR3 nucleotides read TGTGCCATCAGTGCCTCGGGTAGGGGGGATGGCTACACCTTC. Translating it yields CAISASGRGDGYTF.

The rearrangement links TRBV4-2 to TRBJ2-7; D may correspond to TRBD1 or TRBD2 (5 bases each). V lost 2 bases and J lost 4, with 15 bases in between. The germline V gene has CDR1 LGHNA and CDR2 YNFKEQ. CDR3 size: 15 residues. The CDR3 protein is CASSQYQDTRYEQYF. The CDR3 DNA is TGTGCCAGCAGCCAATACCAGGACACTAGGTACGAGCAGTACTTC.

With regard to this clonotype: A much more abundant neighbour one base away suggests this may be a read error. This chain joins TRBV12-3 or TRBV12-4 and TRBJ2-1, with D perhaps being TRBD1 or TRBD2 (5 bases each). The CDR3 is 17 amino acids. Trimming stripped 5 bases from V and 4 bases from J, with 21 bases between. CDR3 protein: CASSLHIRRDQYNEQFF. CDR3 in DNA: TGTGCCAGCAGTCTCCATATACGCAGGGACCAATACAATGAGCAGTTCTTC.

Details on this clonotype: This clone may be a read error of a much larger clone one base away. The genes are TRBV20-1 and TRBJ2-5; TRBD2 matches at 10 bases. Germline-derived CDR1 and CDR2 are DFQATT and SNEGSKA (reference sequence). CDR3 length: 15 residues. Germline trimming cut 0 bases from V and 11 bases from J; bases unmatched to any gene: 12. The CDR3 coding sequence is TGCAGTGCTAGAGATTTCCTAGCGGGGGCCAATGAGCAGTACTTC. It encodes CSARDFLAGANEQYF.

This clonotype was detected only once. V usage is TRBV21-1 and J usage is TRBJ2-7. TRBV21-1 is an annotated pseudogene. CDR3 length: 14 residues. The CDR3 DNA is TGTGCCAGCAGCAAAGGTTCGGCTTCCTACGAGCAGTACTTC. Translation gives CASSKGSASYEQYF.

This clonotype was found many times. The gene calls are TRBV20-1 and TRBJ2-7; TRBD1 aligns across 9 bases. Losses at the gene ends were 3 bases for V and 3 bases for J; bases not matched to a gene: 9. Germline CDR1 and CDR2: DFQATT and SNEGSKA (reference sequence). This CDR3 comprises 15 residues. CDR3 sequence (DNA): TGCAGTGCTAGTATGATACAGGGGGCTGTCTACGAGCAGTACTTC. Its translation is CSASMIQGAVYEQYF.

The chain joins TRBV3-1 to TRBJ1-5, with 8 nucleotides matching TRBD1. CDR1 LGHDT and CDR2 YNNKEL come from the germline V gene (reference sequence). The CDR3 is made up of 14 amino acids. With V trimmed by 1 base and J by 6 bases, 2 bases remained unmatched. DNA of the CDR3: TGTGCCAGCAGCCAAGGGACAGGGTTTCAGCCCCAGCATTTT. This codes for CASSQGTGFQPQHF.

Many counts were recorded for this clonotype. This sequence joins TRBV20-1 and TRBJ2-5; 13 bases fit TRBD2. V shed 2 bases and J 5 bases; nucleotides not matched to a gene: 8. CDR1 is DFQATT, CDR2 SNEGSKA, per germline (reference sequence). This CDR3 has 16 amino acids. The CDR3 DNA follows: TGCAGTGCTAGACCCCTACTAGCGGGGGGGCCTGAGACCCAGTACTTC. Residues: CSARPLLAGGPETQYF.